These T cell receptor beta chains were read from a single sample in a study of blood T cell repertoires in COVID-19. Here immunoSEQ multiplex PCR was the method, and the copy in TCRdb shows in-frame clones only, minus some. The table lists fewer than 150,000 clones, approximately 88% of them singletons, with about 12% in the top ten. Sequenced input: peripheral blood. These receptors were obtained from a woman aged 30 to 39 who had recovered from COVID-19. Each CDR3 is given with its conserved first and last residue. Fields, in order: J gene, V gene, D gene, CDR3 length, clone size, CDR3 protein, CDR3 DNA. D genes are given only for firm matches. A row's size may be missing; if present it is once, few, many or a size class.

j_call: TRBJ2-7
v_call: TRBV30
d_call: TRBD1
cdr3_length: 13
clone_size: -
cdr3_aa: CAVARQGDYEQYF
cdr3_nt: TGTGCCGTTGCACGGCAGGGGGACTACGAGCAGTACTTC

j_call: TRBJ2-7
v_call: TRBV5-6
d_call: -
cdr3_length: 14
clone_size: -
cdr3_aa: CASSPTGSSYEQYF
cdr3_nt: TGTGCCAGCAGCCCGACGGGAAGCTCCTACGAGCAGTACTTC

j_call: TRBJ1-4
v_call: TRBV23-1
d_call: -
cdr3_length: 16
clone_size: -
cdr3_aa: CASSLHGTRGGEKLFF
cdr3_nt: TGCGCCAGCAGTCTACACGGGACCCGGGGAGGTGAAAAACTGTTTTTT

j_call: TRBJ2-2
v_call: TRBV2
d_call: -
cdr3_length: 15
clone_size: -
cdr3_aa: CARRGGPANTGELFF
cdr3_nt: TGTGCCCGCAGGGGGGGGCCCGCGAACACCGGGGAGCTGTTTTTT

j_call: TRBJ1-4
v_call: TRBV18
d_call: TRBD1
cdr3_length: 15
clone_size: -
cdr3_aa: CASSPGTGSNEKLFF
cdr3_nt: TGTGCCAGCTCACCAGGGACAGGAAGCAATGAAAAACTGTTTTTT

j_call: TRBJ2-1
v_call: TRBV5-4
d_call: TRBD2
cdr3_length: 17
clone_size: once
cdr3_aa: CASSLGGGREAYNEQFF
cdr3_nt: TGTGCCAGCAGCTTGGGAGGTGGGCGGGAGGCCTACAATGAGCAGTTCTTC

j_call: TRBJ1-1
v_call: TRBV19
d_call: TRBD1
cdr3_length: 14
clone_size: -
cdr3_aa: CASGSRTGGTEAFF
cdr3_nt: TGTGCCAGTGGATCCCGGACAGGGGGCACTGAAGCTTTCTTT

j_call: TRBJ2-7
v_call: TRBV5-4
d_call: TRBD1
cdr3_length: 13
clone_size: -
cdr3_aa: CASSRPGTAEQYF
cdr3_nt: TGTGCCAGCAGCCGACCGGGGACAGCCGAGCAGTACTTC

j_call: TRBJ2-3
v_call: TRBV11-3
d_call: -
cdr3_length: 14
clone_size: once
cdr3_aa: CASSSDSVRDTQYF
cdr3_nt: TGTGCCAGCAGCTCCGACTCCGTTCGGGATACGCAGTATTTT

j_call: TRBJ1-6
v_call: TRBV15
d_call: TRBD1
cdr3_length: 15
clone_size: -
cdr3_aa: CATSRDRRGDSPLHF
cdr3_nt: TGTGCCACCAGCAGAGATCGCAGGGGGGATTCACCCCTCCACTTT

j_call: TRBJ2-2
v_call: TRBV7-8
d_call: -
cdr3_length: 16
clone_size: -
cdr3_aa: CASSSGARTADGELFF
cdr3_nt: TGTGCCAGCAGCTCAGGGGCCCGGACAGCCGACGGGGAGCTGTTTTTT

j_call: TRBJ2-1
v_call: TRBV6-4
d_call: TRBD2
cdr3_length: 15
clone_size: -
cdr3_aa: CASSDVLAGSNEQFF
cdr3_nt: TGTGCCAGCAGTGACGTACTAGCGGGGAGCAATGAGCAGTTCTTC

j_call: TRBJ1-2
v_call: TRBV30
d_call: TRBD1
cdr3_length: 16
clone_size: -
cdr3_aa: CAWSGGQGRILNGYTF
cdr3_nt: TGTGCCTGGAGTGGGGGACAGGGTAGAATTCTGAATGGCTACACCTTC

j_call: TRBJ2-1
v_call: TRBV3-1/TRBV3-2
d_call: TRBD2
cdr3_length: 19
clone_size: -
cdr3_aa: CASSQERSFGTSVDNEQFF
cdr3_nt: TGTGCCAGCAGCCAAGAAAGAAGTTTTGGGACTAGCGTCGACAATGAGCAGTTCTTC